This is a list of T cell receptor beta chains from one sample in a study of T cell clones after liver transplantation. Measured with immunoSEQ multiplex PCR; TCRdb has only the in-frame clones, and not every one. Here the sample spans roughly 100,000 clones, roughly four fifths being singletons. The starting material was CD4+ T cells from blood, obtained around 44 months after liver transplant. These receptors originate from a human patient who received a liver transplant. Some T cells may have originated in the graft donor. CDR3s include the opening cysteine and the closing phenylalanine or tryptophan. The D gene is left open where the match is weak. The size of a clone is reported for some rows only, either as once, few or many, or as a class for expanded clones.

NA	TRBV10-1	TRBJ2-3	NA	CASGTSVAATDTQYF	TGCGCCAGCGGGACGTCCGTAGCCGCGACAGATACGCAGTATTTT
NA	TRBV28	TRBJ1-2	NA	CASSPQQYGYTF	TGTGCCAGCAGTCCCCAGCAGTATGGCTACACCTTC
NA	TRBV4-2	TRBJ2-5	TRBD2	CASSREAGRETQYF	TGTGCCAGCAGCCGTGAAGCGGGGAGGGAGACCCAGTACTTC
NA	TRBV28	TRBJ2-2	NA	CASSTRTGELFF	TGTGCCAGCAGTACCCGGACCGGGGAGCTGTTTTTT
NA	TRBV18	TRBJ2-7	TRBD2	CASSRPGTSATSLYEQYF	TGTGCCAGCTCCCGACCGGGGACTAGCGCCACCTCCCTCTACGAGCAGTACTTC
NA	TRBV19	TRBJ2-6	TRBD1	CASTPTGAISGANVLTF	TGTGCCAGTACCCCAACAGGGGCGATCTCTGGGGCCAACGTCCTGACTTTC
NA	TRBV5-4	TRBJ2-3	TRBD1	CASSTGQDTDTQYF	TGTGCCAGCAGCACCGGACAGGATACAGATACGCAGTATTTT
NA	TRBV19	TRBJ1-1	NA	CASTTLSTEAFF	TGTGCCAGTACTACCCTTTCCACTGAAGCTTTCTTT
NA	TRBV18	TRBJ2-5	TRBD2	CASSPLTSGGQETQYF	TGTGCCAGCTCACCCCTGACTAGCGGGGGACAAGAGACCCAGTACTTC
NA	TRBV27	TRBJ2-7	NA	CASSFEGNYEQYF	TGTGCCAGCAGTTTTGAGGGGAACTACGAGCAGTACTTC
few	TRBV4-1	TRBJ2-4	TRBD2	CASSGFTGTSGSKNIQYF	TGCGCCAGCAGCGGGTTTACAGGGACTAGCGGATCCAAAAACATTCAGTACTTC
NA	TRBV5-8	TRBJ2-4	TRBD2	CASTRRTGGAKNIQYF	TGTGCCAGCACTCGTCGAACCGGGGGGGCCAAAAACATTCAGTACTTC
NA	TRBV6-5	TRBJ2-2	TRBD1	CASNRGLDTGELFF	TGTGCCAGCAATAGGGGGCTGGACACCGGGGAGCTGTTTTTT